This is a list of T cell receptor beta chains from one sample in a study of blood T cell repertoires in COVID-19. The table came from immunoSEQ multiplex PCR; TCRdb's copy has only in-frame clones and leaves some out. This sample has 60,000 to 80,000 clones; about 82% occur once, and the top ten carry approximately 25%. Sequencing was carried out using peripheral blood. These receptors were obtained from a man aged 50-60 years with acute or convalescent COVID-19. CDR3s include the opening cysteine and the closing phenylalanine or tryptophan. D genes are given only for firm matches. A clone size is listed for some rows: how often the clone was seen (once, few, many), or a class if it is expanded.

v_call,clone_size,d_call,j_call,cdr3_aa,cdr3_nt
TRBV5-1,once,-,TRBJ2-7,CASSLNPRESYEQYF,TGCGCCAGCAGCCTCAACCCCAGGGAATCGTACGAGCAGTACTTC
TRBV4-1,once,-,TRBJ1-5,CASSQEWEQSNQPQHF,TGCGCCAGCAGCCAAGAGTGGGAGCAAAGCAATCAGCCCCAGCATTTT
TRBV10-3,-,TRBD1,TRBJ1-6,CAISEGRGPNSPLHF,TGTGCCATCAGTGAAGGCAGGGGGCCGAATTCACCCCTCCACTTT
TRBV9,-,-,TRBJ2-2,CASSVRAGESTGELFF,TGTGCCAGCAGCGTTCGGGCAGGGGAGAGCACCGGGGAGCTGTTTTTT
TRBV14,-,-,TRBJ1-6,CASSQEYRATNSPLHF,TGTGCCAGCAGCCAAGAATACAGGGCCACTAATTCACCCCTCCACTTT
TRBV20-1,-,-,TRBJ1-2,CSASNSYGYTF,TGCAGTGCTAGCAACAGCTATGGCTACACCTTC
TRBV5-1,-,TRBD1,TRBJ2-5,CASSRTGVGETQYF,TGCGCCAGCAGCAGGACAGGGGTGGGAGAGACCCAGTACTTC
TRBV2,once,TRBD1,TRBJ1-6,CASSGAIGQDPRGSYNSPLHF,TGTGCCAGCAGTGGGGCTATCGGACAGGACCCGAGGGGCTCCTATAATTCACCCCTCCACTTT
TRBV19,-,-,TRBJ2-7,CASRVQTGPSYEQYF,TGTGCCAGTAGGGTCCAGACAGGACCCTCTTACGAGCAGTACTTC
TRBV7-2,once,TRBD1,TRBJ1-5,CASSQRQGWIEGSNQPQHF,TGTGCCAGCAGCCAGCGACAGGGGTGGATTGAGGGGAGCAATCAGCCCCAGCATTTT
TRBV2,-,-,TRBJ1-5,CASSGQSNQPQHF,TGTGCCAGCAGTGGACAGAGCAATCAGCCCCAGCATTTT
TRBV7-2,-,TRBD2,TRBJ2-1,CASSWGSGGFNEQFF,TGTGCCAGCAGCTGGGGTAGCGGGGGGTTTAATGAGCAGTTCTTC